This T cell receptor beta chain emerged from a study of regulatory and conventional T cells in RAG deficiency (dated by TCRdb to 2016 to 2017). In the study overall: The study used high-throughput TCR beta sequencing to compare repertoire diversity and composition of Treg, conventional CD4+ and CD8+ T cells between RAG-deficient patients and healthy controls.

Overall study outcomes, separate from this receptor: The CD25-high CD127-low cells sorted from Omenn syndrome patients may be peripherally activated cells rather than true Treg cells. In Omenn syndrome and CID/AS patients compared with controls, roughly 98-fold fewer unique TCR beta sequences were detected from Treg cells, versus about 10-fold fewer for other subsets. Some T-cell subset analyses were not done for some subjects. Shorter CDR3 lengths were found in all patient T-cell subsets, and >75% Treg-Tconv repertoire overlap at nucleotide and amino acid level was observed in Omenn syndrome patients. Compared with control T-cell subpopulations, RAG-deficient patients had much lower Shannon entropy and higher Simpson indices.

The library was built by means of the immunoSEQ multiplex PCR assay. Genomic DNA from the sorted T-cell subsets was used to amplify and sequence rearranged TCR beta chain products. The original pipeline was this. Shannon entropy and Simpson indices were used to measure how diverse the repertoire of productive TCR beta rearrangements was. To assess clonal expansion, the frequencies of the 100 most abundant productive TCR beta clonotypes were added up as a share of total reads. The TRB repertoires were scored with a self-reactivity index that is based on amino acid usage at CDR3beta positions 6 and 7. Two-way ANOVA was used for repertoire analyses, while Student t or Mann-Whitney tests were used for flow cytometric analyses. In TCRdb, the immuneACCESS table is reduced to in-frame sequences with V and J assigned. These tables do not hold every clone; where another copy was compared, an unresolved V gene accounts for under half, and the others remain unexplained. V and J calls and clone size are those listed in that table; D and trimming were worked out from the DNA. This sample comprises under 30,000 clones, 75% to 95% of them detected only once. Together, the top ten hold over 0.75% of the sample.

Regulatory T cells were purified from blood as CD4+CD25-high CD127-low cells before genomic DNA extraction. For repertoire analyses, the comparison group consisted of eight healthy control donors. Details on this clone: The antigen it recognizes is unknown. One base away there is no much larger clone; base qualities are not given.

Cut back by 6 bases and 7 bases, the V and J ends lie 15 bases apart. CDR1 LGHNT and CDR2 FRNRAP are derived from the germline V gene. CDR3 length: 13 amino acids, cysteine to phenylalanine. Kept here is only the CDR3 DNA, which spans 39 bases and is read in frame from base 1. Another study also made use of these data, one on regulatory T cells. The second study, in turn, reports: In the multiplex PCR, 52 forward TRBV primers and 13 reverse TRBJ primers were used, and assay-based and computational corrections were applied for amplification bias. Repertoires from patients had restricted unique TRB V-J pairs and skewed V and J gene usage, with the strongest effect in regulatory T cells. T-cell receptor beta repertoires of sorted regulatory, conventional CD4+ and CD8+ T cells were compared between CD3G-deficient patients and healthy controls. Ficoll density separation was used to isolate peripheral blood mononuclear cells. Rearranged TRB loci were amplified from genomic DNA by multiplex PCR within the immunoSEQ assay. Sequencing of the TRB amplicons was done on an Illumina HiSeq platform. Custom algorithms error-filtered the raw sequences and aligned the raw sequences to reference gene sequences, after which the immunoSEQ online tools were used for analysis. The frequencies of productive and nonproductive TRB rearrangements were evaluated among unique sequences as well as among total sequences. For group comparisons, t tests, Mann-Whitney tests or two-way ANOVA were performed in Prism software.

Recombination connected TRBV12-5 to TRBJ2-5; the D gene is unclear. This clonotype was sampled from a human donor in good health. Sequencing input: Tregs sorted from blood. The CDR3 amino acid sequence is: CASGPHVPGTQYF. Read as DNA, the sequence is TGTGCTAGTGGGCCGCACGTACCCGGGACCCAGTACTTC.